Listed below are T cell receptor beta chains from one sample, sequenced in a study of Ad26.COV2.S vaccination and SARS-CoV-2 variants. Some clones are missing from TCRdb's copy, which holds only in-frame ones; the method was immunoSEQ multiplex PCR. The table records some 320,000 clones, 85% of them present only once. The sequencing here drew on peripheral blood, taken in a trial of Ad26.COV2.S vaccine versus placebo. Receptors were obtained from a person between 18 and 65 years old who received the Ad26.COV2.S COVID-19 vaccine or a placebo. The CDR3 runs from the conserved cysteine through the conserved F or W. Fields, in order: D gene, J gene, V gene, clone size, CDR3 DNA, CDR3 protein. A D gene is named only where the DNA matches it firmly. Only part of the rows carry a size: once, few, many, or a class if the clone is expanded.

>TRBD1|TRBJ1-5|TRBV27|.
TGTGCCAGCAGTTTATCGGGACAGCAGTATAGCAATCAGCCCCAGCATTTT
CASSLSGQQYSNQPQHF
>TRBD2|TRBJ2-1|TRBV7-9|.
TGTGCCAGCAGCCACTTCTCGACTAGCTCCGCAGAGCAGTTCTTC
CASSHFSTSSAEQFF
>.|TRBJ1-2|TRBV18|.
TGTGCCAGCTCACCCTGGCAGGGCACAGGCTACACCTTC
CASSPWQGTGYTF
>.|TRBJ2-3|TRBV14|.
TGTGCCAGCAGCCAAGCTCACCGGGTCCCCACACAGACTACGCAGTATTTT
CASSQAHRVPTQTTQYF
>.|TRBJ1-3|TRBV30|.
TGTGCCTGGAGTAGGGGGGGCTCTGGAAACACCATATATTTT
CAWSRGGSGNTIYF
>.|TRBJ2-3|TRBV4-2|.
TGTGCCAGCAGCCAAGATTGGGGAGGGGGGGCAGCCAGCACAGATACGCAGTATTTT
CASSQDWGGGAASTDTQYF
>.|TRBJ2-1|TRBV7-3|.
TGTGCCAGCAGCTCCAACCCGGGAAGCCACAATGAGCAGTTCTTC
CASSSNPGSHNEQFF
>.|TRBJ2-1|TRBV5-1|once
TGCGCCAGCAGCTGGGGCCCAGCTGGTGAGCAGTTCTTC
CASSWGPAGEQFF
>.|TRBJ1-5|TRBV29-1|few
TGCAGCGTTGGGGGATTAAGCAATCAGCCCCAGCATTTT
CSVGGLSNQPQHF
>.|TRBJ2-2|TRBV4-1|.
TGCGCCAGCAGCCAAGTGTTCTCAGTCCCGACCACCGGGGAGCTGTTTTTT
CASSQVFSVPTTGELFF
>.|TRBJ2-5|TRBV2|.
TGTGCCAGCATGTACCAAGAGACCCAGTACTTC
CASMYQETQYF
>TRBD1|TRBJ2-5|TRBV28|.
TGTGCCAGCAGTCGGACAGGTAGAGAGACCCAGTACTTC
CASSRTGRETQYF
>.|TRBJ1-6|TRBV21-1|.
TGTGCCAGCAGCAAGATTAGCCAGGGGGCTGGCAATTCACCCCTCCACTTT
CASSKISQGAGNSPLHF
>TRBD1|TRBJ1-6|TRBV5-1|.
TGCGCCAGCAGCCAGCAGGGGACAGAGAATTCACCCCTCCACTTT
CASSQQGTENSPLHF
>.|TRBJ1-1|TRBV7-9|.
TGTGCCAGCAGCTCATTGGACTGGGGGAACACTGAAGCTTTCTTT
CASSSLDWGNTEAFF
>.|TRBJ2-7|TRBV5-5|.
TGTGCCAGCAGCTTGCTGTCCTATGTGGGGGCCCTGATGGAGCAGTACTTC
CASSLLSYVGALMEQYF
>TRBD1|TRBJ1-6|TRBV4-2|.
TGTGCCAGCAGCCAGACTACAGGGGTAGGTGGGAATTCACCCCTCCACTTT
CASSQTTGVGGNSPLHF
>.|TRBJ1-4|TRBV27|.
TGTGCCAGCAGAACACCCGGCGGTATAAACGAAAAACTGTTTTTT
CASRTPGGINEKLFF
>.|TRBJ2-3|TRBV7-9|.
TGTGCCAGCAGTTACCGGGACGTAAGCACAGATACGCAGTATTTT
CASSYRDVSTDTQYF
>.|TRBJ2-3|TRBV12-3/TRBV12-4|.
TGTGCCAGCAGGAACACAGATACGCAGTATTTT
CASRNTDTQYF
>TRBD2|TRBJ2-2|TRBV11-3|.
TGTGCCAGCAGCTTGTCGGCTAGCGGGGACGGCACCGGGGAGCTGTTTTTT
CASSLSASGDGTGELFF
>.|TRBJ2-7|TRBV4-1|.
TGCGCCAGCAGCCAAGATTCAGGCAGTTTTAGGGAGCAGTACTTC
CASSQDSGSFREQYF
>.|TRBJ2-7|TRBV19|few
TGTGCCAGTAGTATAGTTTCAGGGTCCTACGAGCAGTACTTC
CASSIVSGSYEQYF
>.|TRBJ2-7|TRBV5-1|.
TGCGCCAGCAGCCTGCCCCGGGGTGCGGGCGAGCAGTACTTC
CASSLPRGAGEQYF
>.|TRBJ2-1|TRBV11-3|.
TGTGCCAGCAGCTTAGAATCAGGAAATGAGCAGTTCTTC
CASSLESGNEQFF
>.|TRBJ1-5|TRBV28|.
TGTGCCAGCAGTTTTCTACAGGGACAGCCCCAGCATTTT
CASSFLQGQPQHF
>.|TRBJ2-5|TRBV2|.
TGTGCCAGCAGACCCGGACTTCAAGAGACCCAGTACTTC
CASRPGLQETQYF
>.|TRBJ1-6|TRBV5-1|.
TGCGCCAGCAGCTTGGGGGGCCAGGCTGGATATTCACCCCTCCACTTT
CASSLGGQAGYSPLHF
>TRBD1|TRBJ2-7|TRBV6-4|.
TGTGCCAGTCCGGTGGTGGCGGGACAGGGGGCATACGAGCAGTACTTC
CASPVVAGQGAYEQYF
>TRBD2|TRBJ2-3|TRBV5-4|.
TGTGCCAGCAGTGTCACTAGCGGGGGCACAGATACGCAGTATTTT
CASSVTSGGTDTQYF
>TRBD1|TRBJ1-5|TRBV6-5|.
TGTGCCAGCAGTATAGGGACAGGGGCCGGCCAGCCCCAGCATTTT
CASSIGTGAGQPQHF
>.|TRBJ2-5|TRBV3-1/TRBV3-2|.
TGTGCCAGCAGCCAACTGGGGGGTCCCGGAGAGACCCAGTACTTC
CASSQLGGPGETQYF
>TRBD2|TRBJ2-2|TRBV10-2|.
TGCGCCAGCAGTGAACGGGGGGGCGGCCTCGGGGAGCTGTTTTTT
CASSERGGGLGELFF
>.|TRBJ1-5|TRBV5-1|once
TGCGCCAGCAGCTTCGATGCCTCAGATCAGCCCCAGCATTTT
CASSFDASDQPQHF
>TRBD1|TRBJ2-2|TRBV5-1|.
TGCGCCAGCAGCACGACAGGACAGGGGAGATCGAACACCGGGGAGCTGTTTTTT
CASSTTGQGRSNTGELFF
>TRBD1|TRBJ2-7|TRBV5-1|.
TGCGCCAGCAGCTTCGGGACAGCTCCATACGAGCAGTACTTC
CASSFGTAPYEQYF
>.|TRBJ2-3|TRBV29-1|few
TGCAGCGTTGGGGAAGATACGCAGTATTTT
CSVGEDTQYF